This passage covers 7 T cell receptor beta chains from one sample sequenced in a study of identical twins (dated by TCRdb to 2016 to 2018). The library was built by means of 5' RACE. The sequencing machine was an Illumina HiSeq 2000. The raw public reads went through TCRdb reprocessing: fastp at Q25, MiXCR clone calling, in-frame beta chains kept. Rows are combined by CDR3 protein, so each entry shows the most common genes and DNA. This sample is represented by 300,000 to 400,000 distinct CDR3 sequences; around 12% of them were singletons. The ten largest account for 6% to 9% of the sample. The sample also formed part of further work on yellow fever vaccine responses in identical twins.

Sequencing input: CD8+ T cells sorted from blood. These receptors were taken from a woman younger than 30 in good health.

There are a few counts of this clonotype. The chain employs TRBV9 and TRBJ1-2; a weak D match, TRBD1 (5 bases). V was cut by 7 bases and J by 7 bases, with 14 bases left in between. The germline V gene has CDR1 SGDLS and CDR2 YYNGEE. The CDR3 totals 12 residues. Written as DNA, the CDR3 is TGTGCCAGCGTCAGGGTGGATCGTGGCTACACCTTC. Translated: CASVRVDRGYTF.

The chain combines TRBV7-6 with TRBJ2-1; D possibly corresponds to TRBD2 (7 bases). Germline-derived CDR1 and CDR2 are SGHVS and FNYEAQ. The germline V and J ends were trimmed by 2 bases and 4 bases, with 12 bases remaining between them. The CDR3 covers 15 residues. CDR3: CASSLKGGAYNEQFF. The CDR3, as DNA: TGTGCCAGCAGCTTAAAGGGGGGGGCTTACAATGAGCAGTTCTTC. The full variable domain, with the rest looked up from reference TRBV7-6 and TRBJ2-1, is GAGVSQSPRYKVTKRGQDVALRCDPISGHVSLYWYRQALGQGPEFLTYFNYEAQQDKSGLPNDRFSAERPEGSISTLTIQRTEQRDSAMYRCASSLKGGAYNEQFFGPGTRLTVL.

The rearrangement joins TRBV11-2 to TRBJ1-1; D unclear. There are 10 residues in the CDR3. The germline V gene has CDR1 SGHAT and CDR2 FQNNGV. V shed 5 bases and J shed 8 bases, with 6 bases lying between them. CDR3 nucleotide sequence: TGTGCCAGCAGCCACATCGAAGCTTTCTTT. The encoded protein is CASSHIEAFF.

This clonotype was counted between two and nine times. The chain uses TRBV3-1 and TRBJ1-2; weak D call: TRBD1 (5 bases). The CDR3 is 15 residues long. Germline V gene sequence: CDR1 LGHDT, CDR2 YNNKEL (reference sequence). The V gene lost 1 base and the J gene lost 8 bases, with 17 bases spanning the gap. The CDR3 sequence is CASSQGELGVRGYTF. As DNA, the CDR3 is TGTGCCAGCAGCCAAGGGGAGTTAGGGGTCCGCGGCTACACCTTC.

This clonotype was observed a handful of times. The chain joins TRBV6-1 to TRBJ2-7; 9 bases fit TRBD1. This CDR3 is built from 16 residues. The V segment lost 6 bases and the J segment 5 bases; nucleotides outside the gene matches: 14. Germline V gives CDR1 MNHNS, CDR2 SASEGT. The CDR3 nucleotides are TGTGCCAGCAGGTCGCGCCCGGGACAGGGTTATGACGAGCAGTACTTC. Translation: CASRSRPGQGYDEQYF.

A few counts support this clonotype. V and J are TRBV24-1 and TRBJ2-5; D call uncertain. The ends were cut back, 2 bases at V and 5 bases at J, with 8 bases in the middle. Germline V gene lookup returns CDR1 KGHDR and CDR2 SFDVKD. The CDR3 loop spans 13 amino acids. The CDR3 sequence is CATSDSAAETQYF. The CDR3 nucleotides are TGTGCCACCAGTGATTCTGCAGCTGAGACCCAGTACTTC.

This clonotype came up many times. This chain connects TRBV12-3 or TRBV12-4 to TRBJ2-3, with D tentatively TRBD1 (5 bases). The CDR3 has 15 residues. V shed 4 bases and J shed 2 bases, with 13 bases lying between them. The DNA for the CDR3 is TGTGCCAGCAGTTCAAGTGACAGAGACACAGATACGCAGTATTTT. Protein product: CASSSSDRDTDTQYF.